Listed here is a single T cell receptor (beta chain). Trimming shortened V by 1 base and J by 7 bases, and 11 bases separated the two germline ends. The CDR3 spans 13 residues. Germline lookup yields CDR1 SGHNT and CDR2 YYREEE (reference sequence). The data stem from a study of blood T cell repertoires in COVID-19. Looking at the study overall: T cells, B-cell-depleted T cells, or PBMCs supplied cDNA or gDNA.

Assay: immunoSEQ multiplex PCR; the TCRdb copy retains only in-frame clones and omits some. The sample lists 84,000 or so clones; about 85% were seen once. What was sequenced was peripheral blood. This chain uses TRBV5-4 with TRBJ1-2; possible D gene TRBD1, 5 bases. The TCR originated in a woman in her seventies with active or convalescent COVID-19. CDR3 nucleotide sequence: TGTGCCAGCAGCTTGACAGGCGGGGGTGGCTACACCTTC. This translates into CASSLTGGGGYTF.